The 8 T cell receptor beta chains given below trace back to one sample, sequenced in a study of CD8 T cells in Susac syndrome. Reverse transcription used 0.5 to 1 ug RNA and random hexamers. TCRdb re-called the immunoSEQ multiplex PCR reads through MiXCR, storing one row per CDR3 protein. The sample yields about 250,000 distinct CDR3 sequences, 93% seen once. The sequenced sample was CD4+ T cells from PBMCs. The receptors derive from a human donor with multiple sclerosis.

The chain recombines TRBV7-3 with TRBJ1-2; D not certain. V was trimmed by 2 bases and J by 0 bases, leaving 7 bases between them. CDR1 and CDR2 (germline): SGHTA, FQGTGA. This CDR3 comprises 14 residues. CDR3 residues: CASSLDGSNYGYTF. The CDR3 DNA sequence: TGTGCCAGCAGCTTAGACGGATCTAACTATGGCTACACCTTC.

The rearrangement links TRBV5-6 to TRBJ2-2; tentatively, D is TRBD2 (5 bases). CDR1 is SGHDT, CDR2 YYEEEE, per germline. V lost 4 bases to trimming and J lost 5 bases, with 15 bases between them. The length of the CDR3 is 15 residues. CDR3 protein: CASSPYDGMTGELFF. DNA for the CDR3: TGTGCCAGCAGCCCGTACGACGGGATGACCGGGGAGCTGTTTTTT.

The rearrangement joins TRBV5-4 to TRBJ2-3, with 11 nucleotides matching TRBD2. The CDR3 is made up of 16 amino acids. The J segment lost 0 bases and the V segment lost 7 bases, leaving 7 bases of the junction unmatched. From germline, CDR1 is SGHNT and CDR2 YYREEE (reference sequence). CDR3: CASRSSGGASTDTQYF. The CDR3 DNA reads as TGTGCCAGCCGGAGTAGCGGGGGGGCTAGCACAGATACGCAGTATTTT. Full variable domain (remainder filled in from reference TRBV5-4 and TRBJ2-3): ETGVTQSPTHLIKTRGQQVTLRCSSQSGHNTVSWYQQALGQGPQFIFQYYREEENGRGNFPPRFSGLQFPNYSSELNVNALELDDSALYLCASRSSGGASTDTQYFGPGTRLTVL.

The J gene is TRBJ2-2, the V gene TRBV3-1, with D possibly TRBD2 on 6 matching bases. In germline, CDR1 is LGHDT, CDR2 YNNKEL (reference sequence). CDR3 length: 16 amino acids. V was clipped by 0 bases and J by 0 bases, with 8 bases between them. The CDR3 protein is CASSQETGANTGELFF. The CDR3 DNA follows: TGTGCCAGCAGCCAAGAGACGGGAGCGAACACCGGGGAGCTGTTTTTT.

This clonotype was observed a single time. The chain is built from TRBV27 and TRBJ1-1; possibly TRBD1 for D (5 bases). Germline CDR1 is MNHEY and CDR2 is SMNVEV (reference sequence). CDR3 length: 13 residues. With 6 bases removed from V and 4 bases from J, the gap between germline ends came to 12 bases. As DNA, the CDR3 is TGTGCCAGCAGCGATACAGGAATCACTGAAGCTTTCTTT. Protein sequence: CASSDTGITEAFF.

The CDR3 region is CSVQGQGGQPQHF. The CDR3 region has the DNA TGCAGCGTCCAAGGACAGGGCGGACAGCCCCAGCATTTT. The chain is built from TRBV29-1 and TRBJ1-5; 8 bases are a match to TRBD1. Germline trimming cut 6 bases from V and 7 bases from J; bases unmatched to any gene: 8. Germline V gene data show CDR1 as SQVTM and CDR2 as ANQGSEA. This CDR3 has 13 amino acids.

The chain couples TRBV20-1 to TRBJ1-3; D is undetermined. Germline CDR1 reads DFQATT; CDR2 reads SNEGSKA (reference sequence). Trimming removed 3 bases at V and 0 bases at J, with 6 bases between. The CDR3 totals 13 residues. The CDR3, as DNA: TGCAGTGCTAGTGGGGACTCTGGAAACACCATATATTTT. Translated, it gives CSASGDSGNTIYF.

V gene TRBV11-2 combines with J gene TRBJ2-3; 7 bases are shared with TRBD1. Germline V lookup: CDR1 SGHAT, CDR2 FQNNGV. The trim removed 3 bases at V and 5 bases at J, leaving 2 bases unmatched. The CDR3 runs 13 residues. CDR3 sequence: CASSFTGEDTQYF. The CDR3 DNA is TGTGCCAGCAGCTTTACAGGGGAAGATACGCAGTATTTT. The full variable domain, its missing parts supplied by reference TRBV11-2 and TRBJ2-3, is EAGVAQSPRYKIIEKRQSVAFWCNPISGHATLYWYQQILGQGPKLLIQFQNNGVVDDSQLPKDRFSAERLKGVDSTLKIQPAKLEDSAVYLCASSFTGEDTQYFGPGTRLTVL.